This note documents a single TCR beta chain sequence. The data derive from a study of blood T cell repertoires in COVID-19. Study details: COVID-19 samples from acute and convalescent phases originated in the United States, Italy and Spain. PBMCs, B-cell-depleted T cells, or T cells were the source of the cDNA or gDNA that made up the material.

Original processing methods: Estimates of nucleated cell counts were drawn from the amplification of reference gene primers. Generated by immunoSEQ multiplex PCR, the TCRdb table keeps only in-frame clones and is missing some. Clone size and V and J calls were adopted from that table, with D and trimming inferred from the DNA. The data show 45,000 or so clones, about 90% seen once. Sample: peripheral blood. The clonotype comes from an elderly man with acute or convalescent COVID-19.

The CDR3 reads CASSYQGDTQYF. Written as DNA, the CDR3 is TGTGCCAGCAGTTACCAGGGAGATACGCAGTATTTT. This chain links TRBV6-5 with TRBJ2-3, with TRBD1 as a possible D gene (5 bases). The CDR3 is made up of 12 amino acids. Trimming removed 2 bases from V and 5 bases from J, with 5 bases in between. CDR1 is MNHEY and CDR2 is SVGAGI in the germline V gene.